Listed below are T cell receptor beta chains from one sample, sequenced in a study of T cell responses to AZD1222 COVID-19 vaccine. Clones were read by immunoSEQ multiplex PCR, and TCRdb kept only the in-frame ones, dropping some. The data contain 150,000 or so clones, more than 85% of them singletons. Sequencing was performed on peripheral blood, taken after recovery from COVID-19. The receptor set was obtained from an adult who had recovered from COVID-19. CDR3s include the opening cysteine and the closing phenylalanine or tryptophan. The D gene is left open where the match is weak. Rows may omit the clone size; those that give it use once, few, many or a size class.

V gene	J gene	clone size	CDR3 length	D gene	CDR3 protein	CDR3 DNA
TRBV5-1	TRBJ1-5	few	15	-	CASSLGGGINQPQHF	TGCGCCAGCAGCTTGGGGGGTGGCATCAATCAGCCCCAGCATTTT
TRBV5-4	TRBJ1-1	-	15	TRBD1	CASSQQGTGGTEAFF	TGTGCCAGCAGCCAACAGGGGACGGGGGGGACTGAAGCTTTCTTT
TRBV5-4	TRBJ2-5	-	15	-	CASSSTPLDQETQYF	TGTGCCAGCAGCTCGACCCCGTTGGACCAAGAGACCCAGTACTTC
TRBV5-6	TRBJ1-6	-	12	-	CASSLIGPPLHF	TGTGCCAGCAGCTTGATCGGTCCACCCCTCCACTTT
TRBV29-1	TRBJ1-1	-	14	TRBD1	CSVDATGGSTEAFF	TGCAGCGTTGACGCGACAGGGGGGTCCACTGAAGCTTTCTTT
TRBV2	TRBJ1-1	-	14	-	CASSEGGGWTEAFF	TGTGCCAGCAGTGAAGGGGGAGGTTGGACTGAAGCTTTCTTT
TRBV3-1/TRBV3-2	TRBJ1-2	-	15	-	CASSQDSRVGYGYTF	TGTGCCAGCAGCCAAGATAGCAGGGTGGGCTATGGCTACACCTTC
TRBV7-9	TRBJ2-5	-	14	TRBD2	CASSSSGRIETQYF	TGTGCCAGCAGCTCTAGCGGGAGGATAGAGACCCAGTACTTC
TRBV9	TRBJ1-2	-	13	-	CASSSRTTEGYTF	TGTGCCAGCAGCTCCCGGACAACTGAGGGCTACACCTTC
TRBV6-6	TRBJ1-6	-	14	TRBD1	CASRLDRGGSPLHF	TGTGCCAGCAGACTGGACAGGGGTGGTTCACCCCTCCACTTT
TRBV28	TRBJ2-5	once	13	-	CASSFGTLRTQYF	TGTGCCAGCAGTTTCGGGACTTTGAGGACCCAGTACTTC
TRBV19	TRBJ2-3	-	16	TRBD2	CASSIRAGERTDTQYF	TGTGCCAGTAGTATACGGGCGGGGGAGCGCACAGATACGCAGTATTTT
TRBV10-1	TRBJ2-6	-	16	TRBD1	CASRGTGGSGANVLTF	TGCGCCAGCAGGGGGACAGGGGGCTCTGGGGCCAACGTCCTGACTTTC
TRBV6-5	TRBJ2-7	-	13	-	CASSYNRKYEQYF	TGTGCCAGCAGTTACAACAGAAAATACGAGCAGTACTTC
TRBV28	TRBJ2-3	-	20	TRBD2	CASSAGFEGLAGELRDTQYF	TGTGCCAGCAGTGCAGGGTTCGAGGGACTAGCGGGAGAACTGAGAGATACGCAGTATTTT
TRBV5-1	TRBJ2-7	-	14	-	CASSLRDPYYEQYF	TGCGCCAGCAGCCTCCGGGACCCTTACTACGAGCAGTACTTC
TRBV7-2	TRBJ2-7	-	14	-	CASSLLGRGYEQYF	TGTGCCAGCAGCTTATTGGGCAGGGGCTACGAGCAGTACTTC